This record looks at one T cell receptor (beta chain) sequence and its context. Its binding antigen is unknown. No base quality values were provided; no much bigger clone lies one nucleotide off. This sample is part of a study of shared clonotypes between healthy human individuals (dated by TCRdb to between 2020 and 2021). Looking at the study overall: A few men and a couple of women, aged 18 to 49 years, made up the cohort. For each donor, three plates each were used for CD4 naive and CD4 memory, two plates were used for CD8 naive, and one plate was used for CD8 memory. The study deeply sequenced blood TCR repertoires of about five healthy adults to estimate repertoire size and the extent of clonotype sharing between individuals. To increase sequencing depth and limit assay-specific biases, different laboratories used diverse techniques to prepare libraries and sequence TCR repertoires. Between about 0.8 and 9 billion PBMCs per donor were obtained by leukapheresis. On the study overall, not on this receptor specifically: Estimated clonotype richness was generally larger for naive than for memory subsets. Because the study included a small number of donors, the genetic and exposure-history diversity represented was limited. When a few donors were compared, the shared fraction of clonotypes was roughly 4.8% for naive CD4, less than 4% for naive CD8, 2% to 2.5% for memory CD4, and roughly 0.43% for memory CD8. Higher generation probabilities were observed for clonotypes shared by all four sorted-subset donors than for non-shared clonotypes. Sampling was restricted to blood, and TCR repertoires in tissues likely differ from the TCR repertoires found in blood. Pairwise subsampling led to the expectation that sequencing depth would affect the degree of clonotype sharing among donors. Incomplete sequencing was indicated by rarefaction of sorted-subset datasets, despite the large sequencing depth.

Using the deep immunoSEQ assay, TCR CDR3 regions were amplified from genomic DNA by multiplex PCR. Extracted genomic DNA from each cell subset was distributed evenly across all wells of several immunoSEQ 96-well plates, and each plate was treated as a replicate. For sorted subsets, each replicate PCR was loaded with roughly 0.2 ug genomic DNA, equivalent to approximately 27,000 T cell genomes. The purified libraries were quantified using a Qubit 3.0 fluorometer, sized with a Bioanalyzer 2100, and then quantified again using the KAPA Library Quantification kit. A separate single-read 150-cycle Illumina NextSeq 550 flow cell was used to sequence each immunoSEQ 96-well plate. Regarding the original processing steps: The immunoSEQ output contained only junctional sequences without quality scores, so filtering could not match that applied to full-length reads. Sequences were annotated with PyIR, a Python wrapper for IgBLAST v1.9, using IMGT germline references to assign V/J genes and CDR3. Reads were removed for weak V/J assignments (E-value above 1e-6), missing CDR3, stop codons, out-of-frame junctions, or ambiguous translated residues. V3J clonotypes were defined by identical inferred V gene, J gene, and CDR3 amino acid sequence. Percentage overlap between repertoires was calculated by dividing the number of shared unique clonotypes by the size of the smaller repertoire. RTK rarefaction, the Chao1 estimator, and Recon v2.1 estimates of unobserved clonotypes were used to assess repertoire richness. Generation probabilities were computed with OLGA for all TCRbeta clonotypes obtained by the gDNA method from a few donors. As stored in TCRdb, this immuneACCESS dataset retains in-frame rearrangements with V and J assigned. A fraction of the clones does not appear; measured against another copy, unresolved V genes explain less than half of the discrepancy, and the remainder lacks a known reason. Clone size and the V and J calls come from that table; the DNA yielded D and trimming. For this sample there are about 2.4 million clones; roughly 92% appear just once. In total, the top ten clones hold 0.13% to 0.15% of the sample.

The donors were healthy, HIV-negative adults with no recently reported acute infections or vaccinations. All donors were Caucasian adults living in Nashville, Tennessee, USA. CD4+ T cells were enriched through magnetic negative selection, after which naive cells were positively selected on CD45RA and the remaining negative fraction served as the memory subset. Blood was collected by leukapheresis, and PBMCs were isolated by Ficoll-Histopaque density gradient centrifugation and then cryopreserved in liquid nitrogen vapor phase. Analytical flow cytometry was used to check the purity and quantity of each magnetically sorted T cell population. Genomic DNA was isolated from every sorted fraction and measured by UV absorbance on a Nanodrop 2000c. Inclusive of the bounding cysteine and phenylalanine, the CDR3 is 12 residues long. Only the CDR3 DNA is retained, 36 bases long and in frame from the first base. V is clipped by 0 bases and J by 10 bases, and the sequence between their germline boundaries is 10 bases long. CDR1 and CDR2 (ENHRY, SYGVKD) derive from the germline V gene.

Source material: naive CD4+ T cells sorted from blood. Per the publication, the cell subset or site label means: CD45RA+ positively selected. The receptor was isolated from a man aged 18-30 years in good health. The chain couples TRBV10-3 to TRBJ2-7; the D gene cannot be resolved beyond TRBD1 or TRBD2, each matching 6 bases. The nucleotide sequence is given as TGTGCCATCAGTGAGTCAGAGGGGGGACAGTACTTC. Its translation is CAISESEGGQYF.